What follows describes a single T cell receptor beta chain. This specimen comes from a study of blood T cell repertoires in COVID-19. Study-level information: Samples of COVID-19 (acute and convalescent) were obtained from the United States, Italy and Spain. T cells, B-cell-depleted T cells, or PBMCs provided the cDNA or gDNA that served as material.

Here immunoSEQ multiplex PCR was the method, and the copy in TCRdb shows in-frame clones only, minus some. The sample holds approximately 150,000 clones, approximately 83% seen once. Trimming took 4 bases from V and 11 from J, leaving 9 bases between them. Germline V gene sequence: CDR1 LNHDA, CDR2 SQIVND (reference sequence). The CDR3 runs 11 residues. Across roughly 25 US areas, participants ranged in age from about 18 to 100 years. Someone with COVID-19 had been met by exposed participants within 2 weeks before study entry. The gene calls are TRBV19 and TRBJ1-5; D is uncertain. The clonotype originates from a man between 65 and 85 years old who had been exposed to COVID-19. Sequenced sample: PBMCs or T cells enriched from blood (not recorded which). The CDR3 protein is CASSNEMAQHF. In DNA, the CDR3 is TGTGCCAGTAGTAATGAGATGGCCCAGCATTTT.